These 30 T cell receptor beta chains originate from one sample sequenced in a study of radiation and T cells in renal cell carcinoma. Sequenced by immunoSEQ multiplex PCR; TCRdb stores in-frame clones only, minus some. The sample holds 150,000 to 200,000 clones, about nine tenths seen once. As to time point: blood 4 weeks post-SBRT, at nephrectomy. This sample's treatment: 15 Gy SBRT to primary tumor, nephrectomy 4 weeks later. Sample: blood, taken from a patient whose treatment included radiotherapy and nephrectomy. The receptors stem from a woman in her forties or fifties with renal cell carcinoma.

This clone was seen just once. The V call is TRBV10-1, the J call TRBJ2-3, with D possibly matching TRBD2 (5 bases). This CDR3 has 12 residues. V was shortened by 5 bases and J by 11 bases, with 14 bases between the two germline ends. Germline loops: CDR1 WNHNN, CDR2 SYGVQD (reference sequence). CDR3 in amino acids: CASSQDRGQQYF. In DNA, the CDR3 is TGCGCCAGCAGTCAGGACCGAGGGCAGCAGTATTTT.

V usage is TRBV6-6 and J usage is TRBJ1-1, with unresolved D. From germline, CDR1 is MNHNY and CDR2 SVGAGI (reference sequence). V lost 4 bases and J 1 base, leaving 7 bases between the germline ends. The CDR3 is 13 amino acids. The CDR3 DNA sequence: TGTGCCAGCAGTTCCGGCTGGAACACTGAAGCTTTCTTT. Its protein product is CASSSGWNTEAFF.

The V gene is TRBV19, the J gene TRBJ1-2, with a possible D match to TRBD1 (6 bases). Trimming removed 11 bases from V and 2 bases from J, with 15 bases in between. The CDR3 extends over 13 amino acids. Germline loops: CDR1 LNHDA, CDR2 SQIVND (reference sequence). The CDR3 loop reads CAVLAGTNYGYTF. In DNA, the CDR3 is TGTGCCGTCCTAGCCGGGACAAACTATGGCTACACCTTC.

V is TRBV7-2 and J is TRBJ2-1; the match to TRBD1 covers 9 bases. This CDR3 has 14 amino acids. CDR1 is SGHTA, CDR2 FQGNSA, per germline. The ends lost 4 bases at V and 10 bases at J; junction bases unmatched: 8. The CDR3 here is CASSSTGTGYEQFF. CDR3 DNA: TGTGCCAGCAGCTCGACCGGGACAGGGTACGAGCAGTTCTTC.

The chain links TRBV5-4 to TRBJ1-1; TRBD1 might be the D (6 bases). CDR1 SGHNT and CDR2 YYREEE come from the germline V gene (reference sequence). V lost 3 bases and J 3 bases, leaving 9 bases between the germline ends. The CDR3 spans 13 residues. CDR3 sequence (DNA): TGTGCCAGCAGCTCGGCAGGGGACACTGAAGCTTTCTTT. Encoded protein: CASSSAGDTEAFF.

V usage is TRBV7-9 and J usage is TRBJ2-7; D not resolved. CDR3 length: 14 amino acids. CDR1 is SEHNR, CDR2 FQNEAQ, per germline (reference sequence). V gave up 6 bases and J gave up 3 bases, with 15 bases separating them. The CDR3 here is CASSRTDKSYEQYF. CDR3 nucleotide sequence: TGTGCCAGCAGTCGGACGGATAAGAGCTACGAGCAGTACTTC. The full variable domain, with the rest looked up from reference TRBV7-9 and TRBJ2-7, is DTGVSQNPRHKITKRGQNVTFRCDPISEHNRLYWYRQTLGQGPEFLTYFQNEAQLEKSRLLSDRFSAERPKGSFSTLEIQRTEQGDSAMYLCASSRTDKSYEQYFGPGTRLTVT.

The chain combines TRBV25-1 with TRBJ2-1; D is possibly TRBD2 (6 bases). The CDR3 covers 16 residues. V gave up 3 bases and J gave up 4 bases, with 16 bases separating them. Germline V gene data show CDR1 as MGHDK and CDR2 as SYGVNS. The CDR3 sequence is CASSDWLGGSYNEQFF. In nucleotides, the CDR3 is TGTGCCAGCAGTGATTGGTTGGGGGGTTCGTACAATGAGCAGTTCTTC. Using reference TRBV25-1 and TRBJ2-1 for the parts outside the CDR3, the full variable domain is EADIYQTPRYLVIGTGKKITLECSQTMGHDKMYWYQQDPGMELHLIHYSYGVNSTEKGDLSSESTVSRIRTEHFPLTLESARPSHTSQYLCASSDWLGGSYNEQFFGPGTRLTVL.

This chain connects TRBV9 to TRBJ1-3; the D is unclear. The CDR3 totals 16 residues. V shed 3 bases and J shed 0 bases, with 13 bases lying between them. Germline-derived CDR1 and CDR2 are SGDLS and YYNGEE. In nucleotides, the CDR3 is TGTGCCAGCAGCGCCAAGACGGTTAACTCTGGAAACACCATATATTTT. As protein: CASSAKTVNSGNTIYF.

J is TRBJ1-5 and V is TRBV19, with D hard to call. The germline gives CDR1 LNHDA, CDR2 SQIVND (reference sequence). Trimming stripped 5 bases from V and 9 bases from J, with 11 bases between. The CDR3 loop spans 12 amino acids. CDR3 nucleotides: TGTGCCAGTAGTTCATGGCCTGGGCCCCAGCATTTT. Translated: CASSSWPGPQHF.

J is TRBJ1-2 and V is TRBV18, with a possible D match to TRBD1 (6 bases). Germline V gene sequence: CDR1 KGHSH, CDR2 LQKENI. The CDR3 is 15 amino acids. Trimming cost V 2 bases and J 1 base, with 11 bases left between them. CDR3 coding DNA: TGTGCCAGCTCACCATCGGGGGGCCTTAACTATGGCTACACCTTC. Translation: CASSPSGGLNYGYTF.

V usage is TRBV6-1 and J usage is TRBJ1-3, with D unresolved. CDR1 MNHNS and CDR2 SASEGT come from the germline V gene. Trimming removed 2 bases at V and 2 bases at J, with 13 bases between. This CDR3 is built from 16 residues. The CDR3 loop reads CASSESIRSTGNTIYF. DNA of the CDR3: TGTGCCAGCAGTGAATCAATTCGATCAACTGGAAACACCATATATTTT.

CDR3 amino acids: CASSVAGEGNEQFF. DNA for the CDR3: TGTGCCAGCAGCGTGGCGGGGGAGGGGAATGAGCAGTTCTTC. The chain couples TRBV9 to TRBJ2-1; 7 nucleotides align to TRBD2. CDR3 size: 14 residues. Germline V gives CDR1 SGDLS, CDR2 YYNGEE. J lost 7 bases, V lost 2 bases, and 6 bases had no gene match.

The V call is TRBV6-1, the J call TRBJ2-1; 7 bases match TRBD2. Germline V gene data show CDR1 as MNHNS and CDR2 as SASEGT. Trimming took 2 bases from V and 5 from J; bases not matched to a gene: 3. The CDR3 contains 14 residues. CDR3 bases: TGTGCCAGCAGTGAAACCCGGGGGGACAATGAGCAGTTCTTC. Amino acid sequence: CASSETRGDNEQFF.

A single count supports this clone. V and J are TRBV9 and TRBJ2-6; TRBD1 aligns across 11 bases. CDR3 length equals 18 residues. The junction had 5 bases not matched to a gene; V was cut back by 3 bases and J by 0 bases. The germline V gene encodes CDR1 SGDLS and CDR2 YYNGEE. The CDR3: CASSEPGQGDSGANVLTF. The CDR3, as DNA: TGTGCCAGCAGCGAACCGGGACAGGGGGACTCTGGGGCCAACGTCCTGACTTTC.

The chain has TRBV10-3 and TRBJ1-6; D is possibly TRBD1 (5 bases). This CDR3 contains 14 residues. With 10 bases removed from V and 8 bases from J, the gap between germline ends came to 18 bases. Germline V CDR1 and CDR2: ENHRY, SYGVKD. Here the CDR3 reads CATRDAVADSPLHF. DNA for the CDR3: TGTGCCACCCGGGACGCCGTAGCGGATTCACCCCTCCACTTT.

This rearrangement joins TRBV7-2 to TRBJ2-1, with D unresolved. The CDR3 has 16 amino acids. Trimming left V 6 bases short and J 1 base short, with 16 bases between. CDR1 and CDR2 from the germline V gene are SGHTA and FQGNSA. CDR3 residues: CASSSSRRSSYNEQFF. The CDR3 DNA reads TGTGCCAGCAGTTCTAGTCGTCGGAGTTCCTACAATGAGCAGTTCTTC.

CDR3 DNA sequence: TGCGCCAGCAGCTTGGCCCAGGGACAGGGGTCACCCCTCCACTTT. Protein sequence: CASSLAQGQGSPLHF. This chain connects TRBV5-1 to TRBJ1-6; 10 bases are a match to TRBD1. With 0 bases clipped from V and 10 bases from J, the junction kept 4 bases outside the gene matches. CDR3 length: 15 amino acids. The germline gives CDR1 SGHRS, CDR2 YFSETQ. Together with reference TRBV5-1 and TRBJ1-6, the CDR3 gives the full variable domain: KAGVTQTPRYLIKTRGQQVTLSCSPISGHRSVSWYQQTPGQGLQFLFEYFSETQRNKGNFPGRFSGRQFSNSRSEMNVSTLELGDSALYLCASSLAQGQGSPLHFGNGTRLTVT.

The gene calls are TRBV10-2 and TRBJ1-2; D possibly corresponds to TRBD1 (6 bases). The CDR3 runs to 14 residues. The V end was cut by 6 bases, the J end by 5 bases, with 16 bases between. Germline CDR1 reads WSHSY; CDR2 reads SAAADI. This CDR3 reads CASSLQGSGYGYTF. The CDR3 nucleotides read TGCGCCAGCAGCTTACAGGGATCCGGTTATGGCTACACCTTC.

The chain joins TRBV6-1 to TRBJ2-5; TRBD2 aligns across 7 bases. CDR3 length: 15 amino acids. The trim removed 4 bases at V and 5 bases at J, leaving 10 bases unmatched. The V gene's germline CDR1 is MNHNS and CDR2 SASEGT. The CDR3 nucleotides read TGTGCCAGCAGTGGGGGGGACTACGCGATTGAGACCCAGTACTTC. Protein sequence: CASSGGDYAIETQYF.

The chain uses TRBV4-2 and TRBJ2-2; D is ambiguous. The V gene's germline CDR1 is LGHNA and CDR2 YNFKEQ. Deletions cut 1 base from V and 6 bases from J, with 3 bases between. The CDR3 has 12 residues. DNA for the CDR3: TGTGCCAGCAGCCAAGGCTCCGGGGAGCTGTTTTTT. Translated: CASSQGSGELFF.

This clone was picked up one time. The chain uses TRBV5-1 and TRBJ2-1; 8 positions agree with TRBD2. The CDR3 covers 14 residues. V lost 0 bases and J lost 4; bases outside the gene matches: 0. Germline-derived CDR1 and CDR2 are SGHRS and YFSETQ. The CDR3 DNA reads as TGCGCCAGCAGCTTGGCTAGCGGGTACAATGAGCAGTTCTTC. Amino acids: CASSLASGYNEQFF.

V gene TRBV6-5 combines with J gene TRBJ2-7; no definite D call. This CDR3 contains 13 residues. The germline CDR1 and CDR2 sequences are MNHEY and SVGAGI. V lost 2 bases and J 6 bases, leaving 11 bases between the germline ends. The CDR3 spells CASSYVGWREQYF. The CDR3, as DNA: TGTGCCAGCAGTTACGTCGGGTGGCGCGAGCAGTACTTC.

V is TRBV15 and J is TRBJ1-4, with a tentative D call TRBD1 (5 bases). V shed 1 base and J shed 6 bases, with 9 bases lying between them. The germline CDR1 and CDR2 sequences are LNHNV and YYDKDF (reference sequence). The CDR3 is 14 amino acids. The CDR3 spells CATSRGGYHEKLFF. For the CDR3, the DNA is TGTGCCACCAGCAGAGGGGGGTATCATGAAAAACTGTTTTTT. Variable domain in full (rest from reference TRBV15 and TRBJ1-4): DAMVIQNPRYQVTQFGKPVTLSCSQTLNHNVMYWYQQKSSQAPKLLFHYYDKDFNNEADTPDNFQSRRPNTSFCFLDIRSPGLGDTAMYLCATSRGGYHEKLFFGSGTQLSVL.

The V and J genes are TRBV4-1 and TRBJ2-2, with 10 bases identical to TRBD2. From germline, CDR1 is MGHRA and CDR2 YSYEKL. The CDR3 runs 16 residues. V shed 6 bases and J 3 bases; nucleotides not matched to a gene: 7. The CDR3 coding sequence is TGCGCCAGCAGTCATCCTAGCGGGGGATACACCGGGGAGCTGTTTTTT. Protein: CASSHPSGGYTGELFF.

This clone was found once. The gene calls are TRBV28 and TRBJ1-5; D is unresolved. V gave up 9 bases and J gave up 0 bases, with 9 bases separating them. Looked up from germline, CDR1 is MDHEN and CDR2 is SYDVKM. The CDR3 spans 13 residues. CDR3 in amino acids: CASTVYSNQPQHF. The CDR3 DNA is TGTGCCAGTACGGTTTATAGCAATCAGCCCCAGCATTTT.

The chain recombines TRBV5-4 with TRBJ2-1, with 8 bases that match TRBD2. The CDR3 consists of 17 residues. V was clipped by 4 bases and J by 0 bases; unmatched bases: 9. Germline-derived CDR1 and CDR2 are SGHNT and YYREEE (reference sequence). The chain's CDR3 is CASSPGGGGSSYNEQFF. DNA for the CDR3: TGTGCCAGCAGCCCAGGCGGCGGGGGGAGCTCCTACAATGAGCAGTTCTTC.

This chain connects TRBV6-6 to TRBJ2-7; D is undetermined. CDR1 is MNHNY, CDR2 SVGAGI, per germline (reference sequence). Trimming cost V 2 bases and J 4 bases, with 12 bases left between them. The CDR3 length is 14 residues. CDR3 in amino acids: CASSYTPETYEQYF. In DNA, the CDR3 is TGTGCCAGCAGTTACACCCCGGAAACTTACGAGCAGTACTTC.

The CDR3 is CSVEDQAYEQFF. The CDR3, as DNA: TGCAGCGTTGAAGATCAAGCGTATGAGCAGTTCTTC. The chain recombines TRBV29-1 with TRBJ2-1; D remains unclear. V shed 0 bases and J shed 8 bases, with 8 bases lying between them. Germline CDR1 is SQVTM and CDR2 is ANQGSEA. The CDR3 has 12 amino acids.

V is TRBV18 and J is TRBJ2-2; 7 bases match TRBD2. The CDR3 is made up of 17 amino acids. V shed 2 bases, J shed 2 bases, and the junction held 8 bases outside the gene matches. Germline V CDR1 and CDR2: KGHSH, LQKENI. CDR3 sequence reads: CASSPLRGTTNTGELFF. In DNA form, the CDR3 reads TGTGCCAGCTCACCATTAAGAGGGACTACCAACACCGGGGAGCTGTTTTTT. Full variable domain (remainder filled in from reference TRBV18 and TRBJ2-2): NAGVMQNPRHLVRRRGQEARLRCSPMKGHSHVYWYRQLPEEGLKFMVYLQKENIIDESGMPKERFSAEFPKEGPSILRIQQVVRGDSAAYFCASSPLRGTTNTGELFFGEGSRLTVL.

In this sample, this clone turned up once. CDR3 residues: CASTPLAGPYEQYF. The CDR3 nucleotides are TGTGCCAGCACTCCTCTAGCGGGGCCGTACGAGCAGTACTTC. The V gene is TRBV6-1, the J gene TRBJ2-7; 9 bases are shared with TRBD2. Per the germline V gene, CDR1 is MNHNS and CDR2 is SASEGT. The V segment lost 7 bases and the J segment 4 bases; nucleotides outside the gene matches: 8. This CDR3 comprises 14 residues.